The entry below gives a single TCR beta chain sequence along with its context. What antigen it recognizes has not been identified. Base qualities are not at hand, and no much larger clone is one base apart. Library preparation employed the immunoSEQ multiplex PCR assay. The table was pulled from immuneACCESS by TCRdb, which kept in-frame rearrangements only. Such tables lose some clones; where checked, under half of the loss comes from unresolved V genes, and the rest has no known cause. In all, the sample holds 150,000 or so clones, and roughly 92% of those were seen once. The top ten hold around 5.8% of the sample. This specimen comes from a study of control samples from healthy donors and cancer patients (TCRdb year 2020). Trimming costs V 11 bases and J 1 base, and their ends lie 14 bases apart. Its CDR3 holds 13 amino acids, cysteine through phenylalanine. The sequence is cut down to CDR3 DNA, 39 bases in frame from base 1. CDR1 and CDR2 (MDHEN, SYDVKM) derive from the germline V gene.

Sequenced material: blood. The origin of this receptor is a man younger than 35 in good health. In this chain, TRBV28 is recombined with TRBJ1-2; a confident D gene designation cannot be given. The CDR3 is CAADGHLNYGYTF. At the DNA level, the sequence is TGTGCCGCCGATGGCCACCTTAACTATGGCTACACCTTC.